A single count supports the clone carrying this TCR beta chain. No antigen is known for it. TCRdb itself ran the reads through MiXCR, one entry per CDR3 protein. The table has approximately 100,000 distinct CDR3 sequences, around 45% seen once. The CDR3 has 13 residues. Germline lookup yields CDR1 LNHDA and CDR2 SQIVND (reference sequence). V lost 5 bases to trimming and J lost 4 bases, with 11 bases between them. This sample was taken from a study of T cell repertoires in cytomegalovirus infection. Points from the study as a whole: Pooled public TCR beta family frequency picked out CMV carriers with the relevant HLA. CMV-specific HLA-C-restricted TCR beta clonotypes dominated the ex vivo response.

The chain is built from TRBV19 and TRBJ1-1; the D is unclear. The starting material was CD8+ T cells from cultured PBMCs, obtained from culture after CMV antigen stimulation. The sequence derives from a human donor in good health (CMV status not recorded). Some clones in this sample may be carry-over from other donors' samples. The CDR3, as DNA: TGTGCCAGTAGTTCAGGACGGGTCACTGAAGCTTTCTTT. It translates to CASSSGRVTEAFF.